Presented here are 18 T cell receptor beta chains from one specimen sequenced in a study of blood T cell repertoires in COVID-19. Assay used: immunoSEQ multiplex PCR; TCRdb lists only in-frame clones, some missing. This sample yields about 140,000 clones, of which around 90% are seen a single time; about 5.8% belongs to the top ten. Material: peripheral blood. The receptors originated from a human donor in a cohort sampled during active COVID-19.

V and J are TRBV5-1 and TRBJ1-2; 9 bases align to TRBD1. With V trimmed by 3 bases and J by 7 bases, 7 bases remained unmatched. This CDR3 is built from 14 residues. Germline loops: CDR1 SGHRS, CDR2 YFSETQ. The CDR3: CASSSLDRGGGYTF. The CDR3 DNA reads as TGCGCCAGCAGCTCATTGGACAGGGGAGGTGGCTACACCTTC.

The chain has TRBV6-5 and TRBJ1-2; 7 bases are a match to TRBD1. The CDR3 loop spans 13 amino acids. V trimming: 6 bases; J trimming: 3 bases; junction bases outside the gene matches: 4. Germline CDR1 MNHEY, CDR2 SVGAGI. The CDR3 loop reads CASSRQGDYGYTF. In DNA form, the CDR3 reads TGTGCCAGCAGCCGACAGGGAGACTATGGCTACACCTTC.

This chain uses TRBV6-5 with TRBJ2-3, with D perhaps TRBD1 (6 bases). The CDR3 is 14 residues long. Trimming took 7 bases from V and 2 from J, leaving 13 bases between them. Germline CDR1 reads MNHEY; CDR2 reads SVGAGI. CDR3 region: CASIRTGHTDTQYF. CDR3 sequence (DNA): TGTGCCAGCATCCGCACGGGACACACAGATACGCAGTATTTT.

The V gene is TRBV6-6, the J gene TRBJ2-3, with TRBD2 matching over 8 bases. The CDR3 has 15 residues. With 2 bases clipped from V and 2 bases from J, the junction kept 3 bases outside the gene matches. Germline CDR1 and CDR2: MNHNY and SVGAGI (reference sequence). The CDR3 sequence: CASSYRGGSTDTQYF. CDR3 nucleotide sequence: TGTGCCAGCAGTTACCGGGGGGGCTCCACAGATACGCAGTATTTT.

This clone has only one observation. The chain is built from TRBV27 and TRBJ2-1; perhaps TRBD2 as D (7 bases). Trimming removed 3 bases from V and 6 bases from J, with 15 bases in between. The CDR3 extends over 15 amino acids. The germline gives CDR1 MNHEY, CDR2 SMNVEV (reference sequence). CDR3 amino acids: CASSFFGGRSNEQFF. Written as DNA, the CDR3 is TGTGCCAGCAGTTTCTTCGGGGGGCGGAGCAATGAGCAGTTCTTC.

The chain links TRBV28 to TRBJ2-3, with TRBD2 matching over 8 bases. Germline V lookup: CDR1 MDHEN, CDR2 SYDVKM. The CDR3 consists of 17 residues. V dropped 5 bases and J dropped 0; count of bases not matched to a gene: 10. The CDR3 protein is CASSSGGRPTSTDTQYF. CDR3 DNA sequence: TGTGCCAGCAGTAGCGGGGGACGTCCTACTAGCACAGATACGCAGTATTTT. Variable domain in full (rest from reference TRBV28 and TRBJ2-3): DVKVTQSSRYLVKRTGEKVFLECVQDMDHENMFWYRQDPGLGLRLIYFSYDVKMKEKGDIPEGYSVSREKKERFSLILESASTNQTSMYLCASSSGGRPTSTDTQYFGPGTRLTVL.

The genes are TRBV2 and TRBJ2-5; no clear D gene. Germline CDR1 is SNHLY and CDR2 is FYNNEI. CDR3 length: 12 amino acids. The ends were cut back, 6 bases at V and 5 bases at J, with 10 bases in the middle. The CDR3 here is CASSAQRETQYF. CDR3 DNA: TGTGCCAGCAGCGCCCAGAGGGAGACCCAGTACTTC.

The rearrangement uses TRBV19 and TRBJ1-5, with D perhaps TRBD1 (5 bases). Germline V gives CDR1 LNHDA, CDR2 SQIVND (reference sequence). The CDR3 totals 16 residues. V gave up 5 bases and J gave up 5 bases, with 19 bases separating them. CDR3 coding DNA: TGTGCCAGTAGTCAGGGCGCCGGGGGGTACCATCAGCCCCAGCATTTT. It is translated as CASSQGAGGYHQPQHF.

V and J are TRBV28 and TRBJ2-1; no definite D call. Looked up from germline, CDR1 is MDHEN and CDR2 is SYDVKM. The CDR3 totals 14 residues. V lost 2 bases, J lost 4 bases, and 9 bases lay in between. CDR3 sequence reads: CASSLGLDYNEQFF. CDR3 DNA: TGTGCCAGCAGTTTAGGCCTAGATTACAATGAGCAGTTCTTC.

This chain links TRBV29-1 with TRBJ1-2; D is ambiguous. V lost 2 bases to trimming and J lost 8 bases, with 12 bases between them. CDR1 is SQVTM, CDR2 ANQGSEA, per germline. This CDR3 has 12 residues. CDR3 DNA: TGCAGCGTTGAAAGTGTAGATGTAGGCTACACCTTC. Translated: CSVESVDVGYTF.

The rearrangement links TRBV6-5 to TRBJ1-1; possibly TRBD1 for D (6 bases). CDR1 MNHEY and CDR2 SVGAGI come from the germline V gene. The CDR3 runs to 14 residues. V dropped 6 bases and J dropped 0 bases, with 11 bases sitting between them. CDR3 DNA sequence: TGTGCCAGCAGGGCAGGGGTGTTGAACACTGAAGCTTTCTTT. Its protein product is CASRAGVLNTEAFF.

This clone was seen a single time. The V and J genes are TRBV30 and TRBJ1-1; D might be TRBD1 (5 bases). The CDR3 is 14 amino acids. Trimming pared 4 bases from V and 2 bases from J, leaving 14 bases between. Germline V gene lookup returns CDR1 GTSNPN and CDR2 SVGIG (reference sequence). CDR3 in DNA: TGTGCCTGGATCCGACAGCCCGGTAACACTGAAGCTTTCTTT. Its translation: CAWIRQPGNTEAFF. Full variable domain (missing parts from reference TRBV30 and TRBJ1-1): SQTIHQWPATLVQPVGSPLSLECTVEGTSNPNLYWYRQAAGRGLQLLFYSVGIGQISSEVPQNLSASRPQDRQFILSSKKLLLSDSGFYLCAWIRQPGNTEAFFGQGTRLTVV.

The chain is built from TRBV7-2 and TRBJ2-1; 16 nucleotides match TRBD2. Per the germline V gene, CDR1 is SGHTA and CDR2 is FQGNSA. CDR3 length: 17 amino acids. V lost 5 bases and J lost 9; bases outside the gene matches: 10. In DNA form, the CDR3 reads TGTGCCAGCAGCCTCACCGGGACTAGCGGGGGGGCGGGTGAGCAGTTCTTC. Its protein product is CASSLTGTSGGAGEQFF.

The chain is built from TRBV5-1 and TRBJ2-5; D is ambiguous. Germline V gene sequence: CDR1 SGHRS, CDR2 YFSETQ. CDR3 length: 13 residues. Trimming shortened V by 6 bases and J by 0 bases, and 9 bases separated the two germline ends. The CDR3 loop is CASNKQHQETQYF. CDR3 nucleotides: TGCGCCAGCAACAAACAGCACCAAGAGACCCAGTACTTC.

The V gene is TRBV6-5, the J gene TRBJ2-3; 9 bases are a match to TRBD2. With V trimmed by 6 bases and J by 0 bases, 4 bases remained unmatched. There are 15 residues in the CDR3. CDR1 MNHEY and CDR2 SVGAGI come from the germline V gene. CDR3 amino acids: CASSGTSRSTDTQYF. The CDR3 DNA sequence: TGTGCCAGCAGCGGGACTAGCCGCAGCACAGATACGCAGTATTTT.

V and J are TRBV6-6 and TRBJ1-3; the match to TRBD1 covers 8 bases. The CDR3 has 16 amino acids. With V trimmed by 2 bases and J by 3 bases, 6 bases remained unmatched. Germline CDR1 and CDR2: MNHNY and SVGAGI (reference sequence). DNA of the CDR3: TGTGCCAGCAGTTACCGACAGGGGCTTCATGGAAACACCATATATTTT. Translated, it gives CASSYRQGLHGNTIYF.

The V and J genes are TRBV30 and TRBJ1-3; 7 bases match TRBD1. V was clipped by 2 bases and J by 2 bases; unmatched bases: 0. CDR3 length equals 13 residues. Germline lookup yields CDR1 GTSNPN and CDR2 SVGIG (reference sequence). CDR3 residues: CAWSTGAGNTIYF. CDR3 sequence (DNA): TGTGCCTGGAGTACAGGGGCTGGAAACACCATATATTTT.

The chain is built from TRBV7-7 and TRBJ2-3; 7 nucleotides agree with TRBD2. Germline-derived CDR1 and CDR2 are SSHAT and FNYEAQ (reference sequence). Unmatched junction bases numbered 10, after V lost 1 base and J lost 3 bases. The CDR3 length is 17 residues. The DNA for the CDR3 is TGTGCCAGCAGCTTAGTTTTGCGGGAGCCGAGTACAGATACGCAGTATTTT. It is translated as CASSLVLREPSTDTQYF.